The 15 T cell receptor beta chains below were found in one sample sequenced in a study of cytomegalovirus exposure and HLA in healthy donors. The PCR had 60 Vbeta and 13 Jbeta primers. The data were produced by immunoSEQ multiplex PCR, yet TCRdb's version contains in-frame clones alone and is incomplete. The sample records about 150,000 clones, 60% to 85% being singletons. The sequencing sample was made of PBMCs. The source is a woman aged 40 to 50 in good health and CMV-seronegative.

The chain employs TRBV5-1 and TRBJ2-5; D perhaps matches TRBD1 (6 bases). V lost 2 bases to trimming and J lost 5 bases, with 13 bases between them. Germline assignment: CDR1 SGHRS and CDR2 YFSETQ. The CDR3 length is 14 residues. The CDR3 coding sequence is TGCGCCAGCAGCTTAATACAGGGTGAGGAGACCCAGTACTTC. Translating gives CASSLIQGEETQYF.

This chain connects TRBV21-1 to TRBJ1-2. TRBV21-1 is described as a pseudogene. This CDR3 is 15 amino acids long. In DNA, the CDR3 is TGTGCCAGCAGCAAAGGAGCGTTAGCGTTCTATGGCTACACCTTC. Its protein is CASSKGALAFYGYTF.

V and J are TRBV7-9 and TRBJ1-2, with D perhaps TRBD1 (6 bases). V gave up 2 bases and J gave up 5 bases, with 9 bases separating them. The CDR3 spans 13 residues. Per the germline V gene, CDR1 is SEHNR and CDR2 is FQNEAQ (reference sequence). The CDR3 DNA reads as TGTGCCAGCAGCTTAAACAGGGAATATGGCTACACCTTC. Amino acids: CASSLNREYGYTF.

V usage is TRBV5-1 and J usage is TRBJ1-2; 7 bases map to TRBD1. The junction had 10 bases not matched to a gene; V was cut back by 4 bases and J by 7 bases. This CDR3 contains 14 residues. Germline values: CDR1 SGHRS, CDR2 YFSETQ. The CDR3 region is CASSPEGQQGGYTF. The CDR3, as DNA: TGCGCCAGCAGCCCTGAGGGACAGCAAGGTGGCTACACCTTC.

CDR3 nucleotide sequence: TGCGCCAGCAGCCCAACAGGGCCCGAGGAGCCCCAGCATTTT. Residues: CASSPTGPEEPQHF. The chain employs TRBV5-1 and TRBJ1-5, with D possibly TRBD1 on 6 matching bases. CDR1 SGHRS and CDR2 YFSETQ come from the germline V gene. There are 14 residues in the CDR3. Trimming shortened V by 4 bases and J by 8 bases, and 16 bases separated the two germline ends.

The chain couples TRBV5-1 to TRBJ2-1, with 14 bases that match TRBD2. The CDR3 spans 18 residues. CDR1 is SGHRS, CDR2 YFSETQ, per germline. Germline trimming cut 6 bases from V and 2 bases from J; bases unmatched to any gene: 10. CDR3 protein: CASTPGTSGGRTYNEQFF. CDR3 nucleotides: TGCGCCAGCACCCCGGGGACTAGCGGGGGCCGGACCTACAATGAGCAGTTCTTC.

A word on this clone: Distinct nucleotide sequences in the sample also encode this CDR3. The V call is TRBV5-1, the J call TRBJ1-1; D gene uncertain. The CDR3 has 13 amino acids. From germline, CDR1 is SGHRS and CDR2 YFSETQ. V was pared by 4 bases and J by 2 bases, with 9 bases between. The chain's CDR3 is CASSMRVNTEAFF. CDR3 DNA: TGCGCCAGCAGCATGAGGGTTAACACTGAAGCTTTCTTT.

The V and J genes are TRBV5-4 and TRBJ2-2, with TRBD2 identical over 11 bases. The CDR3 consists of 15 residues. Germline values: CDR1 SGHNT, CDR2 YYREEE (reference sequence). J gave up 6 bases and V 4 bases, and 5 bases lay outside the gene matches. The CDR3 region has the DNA TGTGCCAGCAGCCAGACTAGCGGGGCCCCCGGGGAGCTGTTTTTT. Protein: CASSQTSGAPGELFF.

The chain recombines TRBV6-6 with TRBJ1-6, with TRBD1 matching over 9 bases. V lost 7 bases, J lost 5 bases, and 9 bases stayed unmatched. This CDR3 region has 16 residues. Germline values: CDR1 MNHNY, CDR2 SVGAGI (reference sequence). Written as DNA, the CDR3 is TGTGCCAGCACTCAAAACTGGGACAGGGATAATTCACCCCTCCACTTT. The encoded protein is CASTQNWDRDNSPLHF.

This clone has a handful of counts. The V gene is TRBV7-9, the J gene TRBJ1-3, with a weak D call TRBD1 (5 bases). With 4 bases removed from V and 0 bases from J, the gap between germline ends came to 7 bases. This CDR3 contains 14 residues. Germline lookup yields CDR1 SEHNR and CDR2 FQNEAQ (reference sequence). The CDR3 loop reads CASSYQGSGNTIYF. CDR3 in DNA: TGTGCCAGCAGCTATCAGGGCTCTGGAAACACCATATATTTT.

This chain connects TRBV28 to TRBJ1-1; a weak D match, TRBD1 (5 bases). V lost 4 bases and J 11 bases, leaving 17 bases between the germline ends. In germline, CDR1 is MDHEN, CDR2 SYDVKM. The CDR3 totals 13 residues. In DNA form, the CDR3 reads TGTGCCAGCAGTTGGGGGGGGGTTTCCCTGGCTTTCTTT. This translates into CASSWGGVSLAFF. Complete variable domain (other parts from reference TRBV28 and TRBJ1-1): DVKVTQSSRYLVKRTGEKVFLECVQDMDHENMFWYRQDPGLGLRLIYFSYDVKMKEKGDIPEGYSVSREKKERFSLILESASTNQTSMYLCASSWGGVSLAFFGQGTRLTVV.

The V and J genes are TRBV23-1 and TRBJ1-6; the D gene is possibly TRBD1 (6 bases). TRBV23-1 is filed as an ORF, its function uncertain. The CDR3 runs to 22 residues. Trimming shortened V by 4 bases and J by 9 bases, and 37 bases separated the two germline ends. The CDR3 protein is CASSPIHLTLGGGSLIGSPLHF. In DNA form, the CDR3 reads TGCGCCAGCAGTCCCATTCATCTAACACTGGGAGGGGGATCTTTAATCGGTTCACCCCTCCACTTT.

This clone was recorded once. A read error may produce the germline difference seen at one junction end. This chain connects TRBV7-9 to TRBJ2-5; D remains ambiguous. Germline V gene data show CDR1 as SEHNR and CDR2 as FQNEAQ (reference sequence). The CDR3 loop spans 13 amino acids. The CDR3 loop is CSSEAVPQETQYF. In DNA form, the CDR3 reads TGTTCCAGCGAGGCAGTACCGCAAGAGACCCAGTACTTC. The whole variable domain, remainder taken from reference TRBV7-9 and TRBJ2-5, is DTGVSQNPRHKITKRGQNVTFRCDPISEHNRLYWYRQTLGQGPEFLTYFQNEAQLEKSRLLSDRFSAERPKGSFSTLEIQRTEQGDSAMYLCSSEAVPQETQYFGPGTRLLVL.

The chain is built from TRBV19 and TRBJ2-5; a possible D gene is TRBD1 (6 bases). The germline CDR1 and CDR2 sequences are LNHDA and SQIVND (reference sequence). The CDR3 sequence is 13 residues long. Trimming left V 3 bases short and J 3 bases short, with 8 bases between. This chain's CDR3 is CASSINREETQYF. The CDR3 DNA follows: TGTGCCAGTAGTATTAACAGGGAAGAGACCCAGTACTTC.

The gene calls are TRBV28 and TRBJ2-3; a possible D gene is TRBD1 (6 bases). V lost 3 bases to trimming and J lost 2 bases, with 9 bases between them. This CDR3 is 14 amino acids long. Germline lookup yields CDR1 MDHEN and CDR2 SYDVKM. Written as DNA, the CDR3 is TGTGCCAGCAGTTTGGACAGCGCCACAGATACGCAGTATTTT. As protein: CASSLDSATDTQYF.